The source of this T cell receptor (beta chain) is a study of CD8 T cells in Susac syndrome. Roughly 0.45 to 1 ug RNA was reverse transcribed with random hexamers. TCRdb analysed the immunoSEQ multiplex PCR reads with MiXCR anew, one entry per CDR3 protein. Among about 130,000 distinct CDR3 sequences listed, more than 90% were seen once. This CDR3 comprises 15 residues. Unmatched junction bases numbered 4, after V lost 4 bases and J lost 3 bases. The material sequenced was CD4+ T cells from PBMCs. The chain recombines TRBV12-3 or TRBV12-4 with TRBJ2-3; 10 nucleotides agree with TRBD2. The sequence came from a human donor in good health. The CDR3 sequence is CASSSGLARTDTQYF. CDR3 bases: TGTGCCAGCAGTTCGGGACTAGCGAGGACAGATACGCAGTATTTT.